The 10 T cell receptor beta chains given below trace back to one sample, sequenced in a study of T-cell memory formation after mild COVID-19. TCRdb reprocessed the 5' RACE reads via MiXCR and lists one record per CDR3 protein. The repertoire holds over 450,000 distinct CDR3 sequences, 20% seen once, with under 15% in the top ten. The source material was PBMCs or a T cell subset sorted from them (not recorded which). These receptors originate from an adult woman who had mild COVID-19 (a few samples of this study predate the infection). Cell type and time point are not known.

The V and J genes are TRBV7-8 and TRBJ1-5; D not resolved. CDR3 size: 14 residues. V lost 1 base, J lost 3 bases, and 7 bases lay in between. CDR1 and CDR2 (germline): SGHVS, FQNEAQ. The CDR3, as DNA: TGTGCCAGCAGCTTAGTAGCAGTCAATCAGCCCCAGCATTTT. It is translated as CASSLVAVNQPQHF.

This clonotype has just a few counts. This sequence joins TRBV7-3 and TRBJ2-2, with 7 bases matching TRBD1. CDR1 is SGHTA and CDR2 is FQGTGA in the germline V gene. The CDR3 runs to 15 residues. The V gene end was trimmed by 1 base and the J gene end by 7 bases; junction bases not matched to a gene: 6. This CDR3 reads CASSLRGQPLGELFF. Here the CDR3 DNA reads TGTGCCAGCAGCTTAAGGGGACAGCCCCTCGGGGAGCTGTTTTTT. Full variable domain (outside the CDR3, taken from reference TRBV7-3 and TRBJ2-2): GAGVSQTPSNKVTEKGKYVELRCDPISGHTALYWYRQSLGQGPEFLIYFQGTGAADDSGLPNDRFFAVRPEGSVSTLKIQRTERGDSAVYLCASSLRGQPLGELFFGEGSRLTVL.

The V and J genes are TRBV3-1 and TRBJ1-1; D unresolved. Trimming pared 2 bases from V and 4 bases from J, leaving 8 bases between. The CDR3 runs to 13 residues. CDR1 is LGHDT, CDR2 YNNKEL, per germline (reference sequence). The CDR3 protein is CASSQMPATEAFF. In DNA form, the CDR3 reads TGTGCCAGCAGCCAAATGCCTGCCACTGAAGCTTTCTTT.

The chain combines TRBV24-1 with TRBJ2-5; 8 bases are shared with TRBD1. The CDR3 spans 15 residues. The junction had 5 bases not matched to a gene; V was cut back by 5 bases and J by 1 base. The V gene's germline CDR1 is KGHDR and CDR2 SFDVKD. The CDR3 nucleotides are TGTGCCACCAGTGCCCGCAGGGGGCTCCAAGAGACCCAGTACTTC. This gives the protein CATSARRGLQETQYF.

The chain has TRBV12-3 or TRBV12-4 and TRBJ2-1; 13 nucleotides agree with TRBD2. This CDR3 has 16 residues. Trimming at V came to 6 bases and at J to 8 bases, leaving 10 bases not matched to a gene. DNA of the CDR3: TGTGCCAGCAGCTCCGGGACTAGCGGGATTAGGGATGAGCAGTTCTTC. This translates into CASSSGTSGIRDEQFF.

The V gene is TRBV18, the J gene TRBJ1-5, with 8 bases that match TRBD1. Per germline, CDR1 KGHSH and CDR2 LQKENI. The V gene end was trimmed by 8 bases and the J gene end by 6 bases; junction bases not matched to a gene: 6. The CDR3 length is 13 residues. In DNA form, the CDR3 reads TGTGCCAGCACGCCCCAGGGGGCTCAGCCCCAGCATTTT. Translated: CASTPQGAQPQHF.

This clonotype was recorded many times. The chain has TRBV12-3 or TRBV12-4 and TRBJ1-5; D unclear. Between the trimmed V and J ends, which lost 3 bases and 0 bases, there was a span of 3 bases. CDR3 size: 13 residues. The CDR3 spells CASSFDSNQPQHF. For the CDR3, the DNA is TGTGCCAGCAGTTTTGATAGCAATCAGCCCCAGCATTTT.

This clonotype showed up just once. Here the CDR3 reads CASSPPREINTGELFF. Written as DNA, the CDR3 is TGTGCCAGCAGTCCCCCCCGGGAGATTAACACCGGGGAGCTGTTTTTT. V and J are TRBV27 and TRBJ2-2; D may be TRBD2 (6 bases). Germline V gene sequence: CDR1 MNHEY, CDR2 SMNVEV (reference sequence). The CDR3 sequence is 16 residues long. The ends were cut back, 5 bases at V and 2 bases at J, with 15 bases in the middle.

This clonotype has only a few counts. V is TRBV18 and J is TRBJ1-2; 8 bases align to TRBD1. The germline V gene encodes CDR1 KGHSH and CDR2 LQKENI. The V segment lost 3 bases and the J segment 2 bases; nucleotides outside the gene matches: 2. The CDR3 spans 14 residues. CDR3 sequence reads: CASSPGQDNYGYTF. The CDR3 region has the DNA TGTGCCAGCTCACCGGGACAGGACAACTATGGCTACACCTTC.

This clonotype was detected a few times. The CDR3 DNA reads as TGCGCCAGCAGCCGTAGCGGGGGGTACTCAGTCACAGATACGCAGTATTTT. Translating it yields CASSRSGGYSVTDTQYF. The chain links TRBV4-1 to TRBJ2-3; 10 bases line up with TRBD2. The CDR3 loop spans 17 amino acids. The J segment lost 2 bases and the V segment lost 4 bases, leaving 9 bases of the junction unmatched. Germline lookup yields CDR1 MGHRA and CDR2 YSYEKL.